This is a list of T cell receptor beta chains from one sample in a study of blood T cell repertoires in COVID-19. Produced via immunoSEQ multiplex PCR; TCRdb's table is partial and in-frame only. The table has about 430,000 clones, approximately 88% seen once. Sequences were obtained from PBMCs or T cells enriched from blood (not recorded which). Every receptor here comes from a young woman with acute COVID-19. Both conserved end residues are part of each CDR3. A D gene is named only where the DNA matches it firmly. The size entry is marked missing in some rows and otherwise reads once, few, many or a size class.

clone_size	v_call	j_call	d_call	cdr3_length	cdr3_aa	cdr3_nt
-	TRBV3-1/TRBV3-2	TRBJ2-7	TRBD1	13	CASSPRGYYEQYF	TGTGCCAGCAGCCCCAGGGGGTACTACGAGCAGTACTTC
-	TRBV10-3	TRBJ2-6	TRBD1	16	CATYRGRASGANVLTF	TGTGCCACCTACAGGGGGCGAGCTTCTGGGGCCAACGTCCTGACTTTC
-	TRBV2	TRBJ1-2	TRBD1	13	CASSVSGGDGYTF	TGTGCCAGCAGTGTTTCAGGGGGCGACGGCTACACCTTC
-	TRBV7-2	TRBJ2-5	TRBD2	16	CASSYNVGLAVETQYF	TGTGCCAGCAGTTACAATGTGGGACTAGCGGTGGAGACCCAGTACTTC
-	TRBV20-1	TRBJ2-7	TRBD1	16	CSASSEIGQGSREQYF	TGCAGTGCTAGTTCAGAAATTGGACAGGGATCTCGCGAGCAGTACTTC
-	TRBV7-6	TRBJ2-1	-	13	CASSPWTGNEQFF	TGTGCCAGCAGCCCTTGGACTGGGAATGAGCAGTTCTTC
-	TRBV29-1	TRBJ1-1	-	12	CSVEDNGREAFF	TGCAGCGTTGAAGATAACGGCAGGGAAGCTTTCTTT
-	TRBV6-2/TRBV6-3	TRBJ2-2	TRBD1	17	CASSYSPTGGAAGELFF	TGTGCCAGCAGTTACTCTCCGACAGGGGGCGCCGCCGGGGAGCTGTTTTTT
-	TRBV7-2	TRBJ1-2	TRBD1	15	CASSLGDRPLYGYTF	TGTGCCAGCAGCTTAGGGGACAGGCCGCTATATGGCTACACCTTC
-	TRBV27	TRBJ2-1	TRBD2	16	CASSLSAYQRGKWQFF	TGTGCCAGCAGTTTATCGGCGTATCAGCGGGGAAAGTGGCAGTTCTTC
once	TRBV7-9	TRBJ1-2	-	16	CASSLALQGGGYGYTF	TGTGCCAGCAGCTTAGCGCTACAGGGCGGTGGCTATGGCTACACCTTC
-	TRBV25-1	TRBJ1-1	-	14	CASSETALNTEAFF	TGTGCCAGCAGTGAAACAGCCTTGAACACTGAAGCTTTCTTT
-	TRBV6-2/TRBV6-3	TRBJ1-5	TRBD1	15	CASSYSTGNNQPQHF	TGTGCCAGCAGTTACTCGACAGGGAACAATCAGCCCCAGCATTTT
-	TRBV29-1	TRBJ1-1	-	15	CSVERGEERLTEAFF	TGCAGCGTTGAACGGGGGGAGGAACGTCTCACTGAAGCTTTCTTT
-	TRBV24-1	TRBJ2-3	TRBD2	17	CATSGHLSGGAADTQYF	TGTGCCACCAGTGGCCACCTCAGCGGGGGGGCCGCAGATACGCAGTATTTT
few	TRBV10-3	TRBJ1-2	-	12	CAISESLYGYTF	TGTGCCATCAGTGAGTCGCTATATGGCTACACCTTC
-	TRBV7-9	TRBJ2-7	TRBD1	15	CASSPRQGVSYEQYF	TGTGCCAGCAGCCCTCGACAGGGTGTCTCCTACGAGCAGTACTTC
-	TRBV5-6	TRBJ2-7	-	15	CASSLAELSSYEQYF	TGTGCCAGCAGCTTGGCCGAACTGAGCTCCTACGAGCAGTACTTC
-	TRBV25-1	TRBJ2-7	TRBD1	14	CASGDSHPLEEQYF	TGTGCCAGCGGGGACAGCCACCCCCTTGAGGAGCAGTACTTC
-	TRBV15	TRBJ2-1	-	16	CATSRPGLGGYNEQFF	TGTGCCACCAGCAGGCCTGGGCTAGGGGGTTACAATGAGCAGTTCTTC
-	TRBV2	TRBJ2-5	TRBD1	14	CANEWDRGRETQYF	TGTGCCAACGAGTGGGACAGGGGGCGGGAGACCCAGTACTTC
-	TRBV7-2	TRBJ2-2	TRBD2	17	CASSILAGGRNTGELFF	TGTGCCAGCAGCATCCTAGCGGGGGGGAGGAACACCGGGGAGCTGTTTTTT
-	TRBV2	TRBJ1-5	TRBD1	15	CASSGPQGAGQPQHF	TGTGCCAGCAGTGGACCGCAGGGGGCGGGGCAGCCCCAGCATTTT
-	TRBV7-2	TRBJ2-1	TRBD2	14	CASSSGGSYNEQFF	TGTGCCAGCAGCTCGGGGGGGTCCTACAATGAGCAGTTCTTC
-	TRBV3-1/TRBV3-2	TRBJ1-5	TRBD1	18	CASSQGQGAEESNQPQHF	TGTGCCAGCAGCCAGGGACAGGGGGCAGAAGAAAGCAATCAGCCCCAGCATTTT
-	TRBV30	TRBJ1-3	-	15	CAWSVTANSGNTIYF	TGTGCCTGGAGTGTAACCGCTAACTCTGGAAACACCATATATTTT
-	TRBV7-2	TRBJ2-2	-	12	CASRPDTGELFF	TGTGCCAGCAGGCCGGACACCGGGGAGCTGTTTTTT
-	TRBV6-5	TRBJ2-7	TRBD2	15	CASSYSTGGAYEQYF	TGTGCCAGCAGTTACTCGACGGGGGGGGCCTACGAGCAGTACTTC
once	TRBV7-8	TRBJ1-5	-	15	CASSPQGYNNQPQHF	TGTGCCAGCAGCCCCCAGGGGTATAACAATCAGCCCCAGCATTTT
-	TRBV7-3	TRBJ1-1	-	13	CASSTQGNTEAFF	TGTGCCAGCAGCACTCAGGGGAACACTGAAGCTTTCTTT
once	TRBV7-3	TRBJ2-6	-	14	CASSSSSGANVLTF	TGTGCCAGCAGTTCCTCCTCTGGGGCCAACGTCCTGACTTTC
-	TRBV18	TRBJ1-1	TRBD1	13	CASSPRTGDEAFF	TGTGCCAGCTCTCCGAGGACAGGGGATGAAGCTTTCTTT
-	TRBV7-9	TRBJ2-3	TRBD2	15	CASSSTGTSRDTQYF	TGTGCCAGCAGCTCGACCGGGACTAGCCGAGATACGCAGTATTTT
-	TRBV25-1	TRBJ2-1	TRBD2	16	CASSIRTSGAYNEQFF	TGTGCCAGCAGTATACGGACTAGCGGGGCCTACAATGAGCAGTTCTTC
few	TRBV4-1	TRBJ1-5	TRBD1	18	CASSQIGQAGYSNQPQHF	TGCGCCAGCAGCCAAATTGGACAGGCCGGGTATAGCAATCAGCCCCAGCATTTT
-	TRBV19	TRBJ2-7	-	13	CASAHGVRYEQYF	TGTGCCAGTGCCCACGGGGTGAGGTACGAGCAGTACTTC
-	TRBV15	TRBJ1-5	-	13	CATSRDQGRIQHF	TGTGCCACCAGCAGAGATCAGGGTCGGATCCAGCATTTT
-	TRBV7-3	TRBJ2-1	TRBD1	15	CASSLWTGLGNEQFF	TGTGCCAGCAGCTTATGGACAGGGCTTGGGAATGAGCAGTTCTTC
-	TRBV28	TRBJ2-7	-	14	CASSSSGLTYEQYF	TGTGCCAGCAGTTCATCGGGACTGACCTACGAGCAGTACTTC
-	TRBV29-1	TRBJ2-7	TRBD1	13	CSAEDRGKGLQYF	TGCAGCGCCGAGGACAGGGGTAAAGGGTTGCAGTACTTC
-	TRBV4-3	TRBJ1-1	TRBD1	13	CASSQRQGTEAFF	TGCGCCAGCAGCCAACGACAGGGAACTGAAGCTTTCTTT
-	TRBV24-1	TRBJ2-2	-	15	CATSDPGTITGELFF	TGTGCCACCAGTGACCCCGGGACAATCACCGGGGAGCTGTTTTTT
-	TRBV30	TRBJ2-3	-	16	CAWSTRQRRGLDTQYF	TGTGCCTGGAGCACCCGACAGCGACGAGGATTGGATACGCAGTATTTT
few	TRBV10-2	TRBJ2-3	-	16	CASRGGVGTPTDTQYF	TGCGCCAGCCGGGGCGGGGTCGGGACTCCCACAGATACGCAGTATTTT
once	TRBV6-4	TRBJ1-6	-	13	CASSWGGNSPLHF	TGTGCCAGCAGTTGGGGAGGTAATTCACCCCTCCACTTT
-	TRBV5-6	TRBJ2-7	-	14	CASSLQGGTYEQYF	TGTGCCAGCAGCTTACAGGGGGGGACCTACGAGCAGTACTTC
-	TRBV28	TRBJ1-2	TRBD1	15	CASSFGGQGIRGYTF	TGTGCCAGCAGTTTCGGGGGACAGGGGATAAGGGGCTACACCTTC
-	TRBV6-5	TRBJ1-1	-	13	CASSSGMNTEAFF	TGTGCCAGCAGTTCGGGGATGAACACTGAAGCTTTCTTT
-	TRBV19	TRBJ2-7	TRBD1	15	CASRTGQGRVYEQYF	TGTGCCAGCAGAACAGGACAGGGTCGGGTCTACGAGCAGTACTTC
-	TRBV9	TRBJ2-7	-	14	CASSPEGGWGEQYF	TGTGCCAGCAGCCCGGAGGGTGGTTGGGGGGAGCAGTACTTC
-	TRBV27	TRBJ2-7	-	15	CASSLSGSGRGEQYF	TGTGCCAGCAGTTTATCCGGCTCGGGCAGGGGCGAGCAGTACTTC
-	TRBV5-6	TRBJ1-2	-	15	CASSRPTEGKYGYTF	TGTGCCAGCAGCCGACCCACGGAGGGTAAATATGGCTACACCTTC